This is a list of T cell receptor beta chains from one sample in a study of shared clonotypes between healthy human individuals. This table comes from immunoSEQ multiplex PCR, and its TCRdb copy is limited to in-frame clones, with some not included. The repertoire holds some 120,000 clones, approximately 70% seen once, with roughly a quarter in the top ten. Sequencing was carried out using memory CD8+ T cells sorted from blood. All receptors derive from a woman aged 25 to 39 in good health. The CDR3 runs from the conserved cysteine through the conserved F or W. A D gene is named only where the DNA matches it firmly. Size is omitted from some rows. Given values are once, few, many or a class for expanded clones.

V gene	J gene	clone size	D gene	CDR3 DNA	CDR3 protein
TRBV5-4	TRBJ2-2	.	.	TGTGCCAGCAGCTTCTGGGGGTTTAACACCGGGGAGCTGTTTTTT	CASSFWGFNTGELFF
TRBV7-5	TRBJ2-1	few	.	TGTGTCAGAAGCTCCGTCTTCAATGAGCAGTTCTTC	CVRSSVFNEQFF
TRBV5-1	TRBJ2-7	.	.	TGCGCCAGCAGCTGGTATACAGGGAGCCACGAGCAGTACTTC	CASSWYTGSHEQYF
TRBV28	TRBJ2-2	few	.	TGTGCCACCAAGGGGGACACAGACACCGGGGAGCTGTTTTTT	CATKGDTDTGELFF
TRBV5-1	TRBJ2-1	once	.	TGCGCCAGCAGCTTTCTTAGCAATGAGCAGTTCTTC	CASSFLSNEQFF
TRBV6-1	TRBJ1-5	.	TRBD1	TGTGCCAGCAGTATCAGGGGGCATCAGCCCCAGCATTTT	CASSIRGHQPQHF
TRBV7-6	TRBJ2-7	.	.	TGTGCCAGCAGCTTGACAGGGGAGGGCTACGAGCAGTACTTC	CASSLTGEGYEQYF
TRBV4-1	TRBJ2-1	.	TRBD2	TGCGCCAGCAGCCAAGGATCGGCGGGGGGAAGCAATGAGCAGTTCTTC	CASSQGSAGGSNEQFF
TRBV29-1	TRBJ2-2	.	.	TGCAGCGTGGCTGACAGTGACGCCGGGGAGCTGTTTTTT	CSVADSDAGELFF
TRBV19	TRBJ1-1	few	TRBD1	TGTGCCAGTAGTCCATGGACAGGGGGTCTGGACACTGAAGCTTTCTTT	CASSPWTGGLDTEAFF
TRBV11-2	TRBJ2-2	.	TRBD2	TGTGCCAGCAGCTCCCGTTTACTAGCGGGACGAACTAACACCGGGGAGCTGTTTTTT	CASSSRLLAGRTNTGELFF
TRBV7-9	TRBJ1-1	.	.	TGTGCCAGCAGCTTACGGCAGGTAAACACTGAAGCTTTCTTT	CASSLRQVNTEAFF
TRBV11-2	TRBJ1-1	.	TRBD1	TGTGCCAGCAGCTTATTGAGAGGGACAGGGGCTAGTGAAGCTTTCTTT	CASSLLRGTGASEAFF
TRBV27	TRBJ2-6	.	.	TGTGCCAGCAGTTCCTTCGCTGGGGCCAACGTCCTGACTTTC	CASSSFAGANVLTF
TRBV6-5	TRBJ1-2	.	.	TGTGCCAGCAGTTACTCACCGACAGAGAACTTGGGCTACACCTTC	CASSYSPTENLGYTF
TRBV5-8	TRBJ2-7	.	.	TGTGCCAGCAGCTTGGGGGAATACGAGCAGTACTTC	CASSLGEYEQYF